This T cell receptor (beta chain) was sequenced for a study of shared clonotypes between healthy human individuals. Study context: The cohort had two women and a few men, ages 18 to 49.

Notes on this clone: Other DNA sequences of this sample code for an identical CDR3.

V lost 2 bases and J lost 0, with 4 bases in between. The germline V gene has CDR1 SEHNR and CDR2 FQNEAQ (reference sequence). The CDR3 consists of 13 residues. Here immunoSEQ multiplex PCR was the method, and the copy in TCRdb shows in-frame clones only, minus some. The table has 2 million to 2.5 million clones, under 95% seen once. Negatively enriched CD4+ T cells were divided by CD45RA into naive and memory. V gene TRBV7-9 combines with J gene TRBJ1-1, with unresolved D. Material: naive CD4+ T cells from PBMCs. Subset of the sample: CD45RA+ positively selected. This TCR was sampled from a man in his late teens or twenties in good health. Some clones in this sample may be carry-over from other donors' samples. CDR3 residues: CASSLQMNTEAFF. The CDR3 bases are TGTGCCAGCAGCTTACAGATGAACACTGAAGCTTTCTTT.